The TCR beta chain under discussion was sequenced for a study of Ad26.COV2.S vaccination and SARS-CoV-2 variants. General observations from the study: Assessments of TCR breadth and depth may have underestimated the total T cell responses.

Treatment defined: 15 to 20 received Ad26.COV2.S at low or high dose, single or two shots; about 5 received placebo; per-sample allocation not given. Sampling occurred on day 63 after the first vaccine or placebo injection. Assay used: immunoSEQ multiplex PCR; TCRdb lists only in-frame clones, some missing. The data show 350,000 to 450,000 clones, with 75% to 90% seen just once and approximately 1.9% held by the top ten. On this clone: As yet, its antigen is unknown.

Germline-derived CDR1 and CDR2 are KGHSH and LQKENI. The CDR3 spans 15 residues. Trimming at V came to 6 bases and at J to 0 bases, leaving 5 bases not matched to a gene. The chain uses TRBV18 and TRBJ1-1, with 9 bases aligning to TRBD1. The source is a person between 18 and 65 years old who received the Ad26.COV2.S COVID-19 vaccine or a placebo. The sequencing used peripheral blood, collected in a trial of Ad26.COV2.S vaccine versus placebo. The CDR3 nucleotides are TGTGCCAGCTCTCTAGGGACAGGGTTGAACACTGAAGCTTTCTTT. Translation gives CASSLGTGLNTEAFF.